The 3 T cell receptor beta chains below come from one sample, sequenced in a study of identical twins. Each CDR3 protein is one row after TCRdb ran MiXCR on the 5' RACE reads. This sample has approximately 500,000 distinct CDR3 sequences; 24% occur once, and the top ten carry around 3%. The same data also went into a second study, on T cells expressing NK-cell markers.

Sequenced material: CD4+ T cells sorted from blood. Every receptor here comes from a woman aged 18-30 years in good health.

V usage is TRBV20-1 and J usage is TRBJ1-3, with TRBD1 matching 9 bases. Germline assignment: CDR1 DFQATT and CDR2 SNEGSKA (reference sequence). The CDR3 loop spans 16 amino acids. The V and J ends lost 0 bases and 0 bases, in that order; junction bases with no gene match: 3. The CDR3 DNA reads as TGCAGTGCTAGAGAGACAGGGGGAGGCTCTGGAAACACCATATATTTT. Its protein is CSARETGGGSGNTIYF.

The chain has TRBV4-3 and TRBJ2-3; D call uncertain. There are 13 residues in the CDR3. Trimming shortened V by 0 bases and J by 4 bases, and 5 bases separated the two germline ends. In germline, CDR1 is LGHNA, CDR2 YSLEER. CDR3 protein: CASSQEISDTQYF. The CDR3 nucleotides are TGCGCCAGCAGCCAAGAAATATCAGATACGCAGTATTTT.

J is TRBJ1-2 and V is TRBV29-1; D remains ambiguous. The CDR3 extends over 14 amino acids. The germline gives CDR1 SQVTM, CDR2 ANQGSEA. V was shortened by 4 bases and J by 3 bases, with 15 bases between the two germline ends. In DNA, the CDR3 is TGCAGCGTTGGTCTTCGGCAGCCTTACTATGGCTACACCTTC. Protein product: CSVGLRQPYYGYTF.